Presented here are 11 T cell receptor beta chains from one specimen sequenced in a study of radiation and T cells in renal cell carcinoma. Time point indicated: blood 4 weeks post-SBRT, at nephrectomy. The sample's treatment: 15 Gy SBRT to primary tumor, nephrectomy 4 weeks later. Only in-frame clones appear in the TCRdb table, and some are missing; sequencing was by immunoSEQ multiplex PCR. The table has 25,000 to 40,000 clones, approximately 81% seen once; the top ten hold roughly 30%. Sequenced here: blood, sampled from a patient whose treatment included radiotherapy and nephrectomy. These receptors all come from a man in his 60s with renal cell carcinoma.

This chain connects TRBV6-5 to TRBJ1-5; the D is unclear. V lost 0 bases and J 7 bases, leaving 10 bases between the germline ends. This CDR3 has 14 amino acids. Germline values: CDR1 MNHEY, CDR2 SVGAGI. CDR3 residues: CASSYSGGVQPQHF. CDR3 coding DNA: TGTGCCAGCAGTTACTCGGGCGGGGTACAGCCCCAGCATTTT.

The chain couples TRBV7-9 to TRBJ1-5; no reliable D call. The CDR3 loop spans 12 amino acids. The V gene lost 0 bases and the J gene lost 7 bases, with 4 bases spanning the gap. From germline, CDR1 is SEHNR and CDR2 FQNEAQ (reference sequence). CDR3 in DNA: TGTGCCAGCAGCTTAGCAGAACAGCCCCAGCATTTT. It specifies CASSLAEQPQHF.

The rearrangement joins TRBV27 to TRBJ1-1; 7 bases match TRBD1. The CDR3 has 15 amino acids. V lost 4 bases, J lost 1 base, and 6 bases stayed unmatched. CDR1 and CDR2 (germline): MNHEY, SMNVEV (reference sequence). CDR3 sequence: CASSWSDRPNTEAFF. DNA of the CDR3: TGTGCCAGCAGTTGGTCGGACAGGCCGAACACTGAAGCTTTCTTT.

This chain joins TRBV9 and TRBJ2-5; weak D call: TRBD2 (6 bases). Germline-derived CDR1 and CDR2 are SGDLS and YYNGEE. Trimming stripped 0 bases from V and 1 base from J, with 10 bases between. The CDR3 sequence is 15 residues long. The CDR3 reads CASSVASGVQETQYF. In DNA form, the CDR3 reads TGTGCCAGCAGCGTAGCTTCGGGGGTCCAAGAGACCCAGTACTTC.

The chain uses TRBV9 and TRBJ1-4; no reliable D call. This CDR3 comprises 13 residues. Germline V gene sequence: CDR1 SGDLS, CDR2 YYNGEE. Trimming cost V 3 bases and J 4 bases, with 7 bases left between them. CDR3 protein: CASSAGDNEKLFF. As DNA, the CDR3 is TGTGCCAGCAGCGCCGGGGATAATGAAAAACTGTTTTTT. The variable domain in full, with the rest retrieved from reference TRBV9 and TRBJ1-4, is DSGVTQTPKHLITATGQRVTLRCSPRSGDLSVYWYQQSLDQGLQFLIQYYNGEERAKGNILERFSAQQFPDLHSELNLSSLELGDSALYFCASSAGDNEKLFFGSGTQLSVL.

The chain couples TRBV5-1 to TRBJ2-7; D possibly matches TRBD1 or TRBD2 (5 bases each). The CDR3 length is 14 residues. Per the germline V gene, CDR1 is SGHRS and CDR2 is YFSETQ. V was pared by 3 bases and J by 4 bases, with 14 bases between. The CDR3 DNA reads TGCGCCAGCAGCTCCCAGGGACCTTCTTACGAGCAGTACTTC. It specifies CASSSQGPSYEQYF.

V usage is TRBV27 and J usage is TRBJ2-5, with 10 positions matching TRBD1. With 3 bases clipped from V and 1 base from J, the junction kept 2 bases outside the gene matches. Germline values: CDR1 MNHEY, CDR2 SMNVEV (reference sequence). The CDR3 sequence is 15 residues long. CDR3 in DNA: TGTGCCAGCAGTTTGCGGACAGGGGGCCAAGAGACCCAGTACTTC. Protein product: CASSLRTGGQETQYF.

V is TRBV19 and J is TRBJ2-3; D gene ambiguous. The CDR3 is 14 amino acids. V lost 5 bases to trimming and J lost 0 bases, with 9 bases between them. The V gene's germline CDR1 is LNHDA and CDR2 SQIVND (reference sequence). CDR3 bases: TGTGCCAGTAGTGTTGGCGGAAGCACAGATACGCAGTATTTT. As protein: CASSVGGSTDTQYF.

A few counts support this clone. The chain employs TRBV5-4 and TRBJ1-1, with unresolved D. Germline loops: CDR1 SGHNT, CDR2 YYREEE (reference sequence). V lost 6 bases and J 6 bases, leaving 12 bases between the germline ends. The CDR3 contains 12 residues. For the CDR3, the DNA is TGTGCCAGCACCAATCTAGGAGCTGAAGCTTTCTTT. Translating gives CASTNLGAEAFF.

The chain combines TRBV5-1 with TRBJ2-1; 11 bases fit TRBD2. The ends lost 6 bases at V and 6 bases at J; junction bases unmatched: 11. The CDR3 runs 16 residues. CDR1 SGHRS and CDR2 YFSETQ come from the germline V gene. The CDR3 spells CASTLLGLADINEQFF. The CDR3 coding sequence is TGCGCCAGCACCCTCCTGGGACTAGCGGATATCAATGAGCAGTTCTTC.

This chain uses TRBV14 with TRBJ2-1, with 8 bases fitting TRBD1. The V gene end was trimmed by 1 base and the J gene end by 6 bases; junction bases not matched to a gene: 8. This CDR3 region has 16 residues. Per germline, CDR1 SGHDN and CDR2 FVKESK. The CDR3 protein is CASSQGRTGQINEQFF. DNA of the CDR3: TGTGCCAGCAGCCAAGGACGGACAGGGCAAATCAATGAGCAGTTCTTC.